Listed below are T cell receptor beta chains from one sample, sequenced in a study of T-cell memory formation after mild COVID-19. TCRdb re-analysed the 5' RACE reads in MiXCR, keeping a single row per CDR3 protein. Here the sample spans approximately 250,000 distinct CDR3 sequences, approximately 15% being singletons. Sequenced input: PBMCs or a T cell subset sorted from them (not recorded which). The receptor set was obtained from an adult woman who had mild COVID-19 (a few samples of this study predate the infection). Cell type and time point are not known. Each CDR3 is given with its conserved first and last residue. A D gene is named only where the DNA matches it firmly. Clone size is shown for a subset of rows, as once, few, many or a class of expanded clone.

NA	TRBJ1-2	TRBV7-9	NA	TGTGCCAGCAGCTCCAGATACTATGGCTACACCTTC	CASSSRYYGYTF
few	TRBJ1-1	TRBV7-9	NA	TGTGCCAGCGTTCGGGGGCGAAGGAACACTGAAGCTTTCTTT	CASVRGRRNTEAFF
NA	TRBJ2-5	TRBV24-1	NA	TGTGCCACCAGTGATAGAGGGGCCGCTCAAGAGACCCAGTACTTC	CATSDRGAAQETQYF
few	TRBJ2-5	TRBV7-2	NA	TGTGCCAGCAGCTTAACCCCCCCAGAGACCCAGTACTTC	CASSLTPPETQYF
NA	TRBJ2-5	TRBV20-1	TRBD2	TGCAGTTCCGAAGGGCGGGAGCTCGCAGAGACCCAGTACTTC	CSSEGRELAETQYF
NA	TRBJ2-1	TRBV7-2	TRBD1	TGTGCCAGCAGCTTCGTAAGGACAGGGGGTGACTACAATGAGCAGTTCTTC	CASSFVRTGGDYNEQFF
many	TRBJ2-7	TRBV7-2	NA	TGTGCCAGCAGCATGGAGGGGCGCACTTCCTACGAGCAGTACTTC	CASSMEGRTSYEQYF
few	TRBJ1-6	TRBV5-4	TRBD1	TGTGCCAGCAGCTTGGGGACAGGCTGGGCTTCACCCCTCCACTTT	CASSLGTGWASPLHF
few	TRBJ2-2	TRBV6-1	TRBD2	TGTGCCAGCAGTGCCACGGGACTACGCACCGGGGAGCTGTTTTTT	CASSATGLRTGELFF
NA	TRBJ1-1	TRBV3-1	NA	TGTGCCAGCAGCCAAGCAGGGAGCGGCACTGAAGCTTTCTTT	CASSQAGSGTEAFF
NA	TRBJ1-1	TRBV20-1	NA	TGCAGTGCTGGCCAAATCATGACTGAAGCTTTCTTT	CSAGQIMTEAFF
NA	TRBJ1-2	TRBV11-3	TRBD1	TGTGCCAGCGGGACAGGGTTGGATGGCTACACCTTC	CASGTGLDGYTF
NA	TRBJ1-2	TRBV4-1	TRBD1	TGCGCCAGCAGCCCGACAACGACAGGGGTTGGCTACACCTTC	CASSPTTTGVGYTF
NA	TRBJ2-4	TRBV20-1	NA	TGCAGTGCTAGAAAGCGGGTAGCCAAAAACATTCAGTACTTC	CSARKRVAKNIQYF
few	TRBJ1-6	TRBV5-1	TRBD1	TGCGCCAGCAGCCCGGGACAGGTGGACTATAATTCACCCCTCCACTTT	CASSPGQVDYNSPLHF
NA	TRBJ1-2	TRBV12-3/TRBV12-4	NA	TGTGCCAGCAGTCCCCAAGGGGGAACCTATGGCTACACCTTC	CASSPQGGTYGYTF
NA	TRBJ2-5	TRBV7-6	NA	TGTGCCAGCAGCGAAGCCCGACAGGGAGGGACCCAGTACTTC	CASSEARQGGTQYF
NA	TRBJ2-2	TRBV7-6	TRBD2	TGTGCCAGCAGCTTACTAGCGGGAGGGCAACCGCCAAACACCGGGGAGCTGTTTTTT	CASSLLAGGQPPNTGELFF
NA	TRBJ2-2	TRBV18	NA	TGTGCCAGCTCACCACGGAGGGGAGGCACCGGGGAGCTGTTTTTT	CASSPRRGGTGELFF
NA	TRBJ1-1	TRBV5-6	NA	TGTGCCAGCACCTTGGGGGTAAGATTGAACACTGAAGCTTTCTTT	CASTLGVRLNTEAFF
NA	TRBJ2-1	TRBV11-2	TRBD1	TGTGCCAGCAGCTCTCGGACAGGCAGTCTTCTACCTAATGAGCAGTTCTTC	CASSSRTGSLLPNEQFF
NA	TRBJ2-2	TRBV12-3/TRBV12-4	NA	TGTGCCAGCAGGGAATTGGCGGGGAAGGCCGGGGAGCTGTTTTTT	CASRELAGKAGELFF
NA	TRBJ2-3	TRBV7-2	NA	TGTGCCAGCAGCTTAGTGGGTAGCACGGCAGGCACGCAGTATTTT	CASSLVGSTAGTQYF
NA	TRBJ2-3	TRBV15	TRBD2	TGTGCCACCAGCAGCCCCGGGACTACGCCCCAGTATTTT	CATSSPGTTPQYF
few	TRBJ2-7	TRBV7-6	TRBD1	TGTGCCAGCAGCTTAGTCCCGGGACAGGGGGCTAACGAGCAGTACTTC	CASSLVPGQGANEQYF
few	TRBJ2-1	TRBV7-9	TRBD2	TGTGCCAGCAGCCTAGCGGGAGTATCGTCACATGAGCAGTTCTTC	CASSLAGVSSHEQFF